The 27 T cell receptor beta chains reported below all come from one sample, sequenced in a study of CD4 T cells in relation to SARS-CoV-2 and coronaviruses (dated by TCRdb to about 2021). These TCRs are of unknown antigen specificity. CD4+ T cells from unexposed donors were collected before the COVID-19 pandemic (2011-2018). After around eleven days of culture, CD4+ T cells were isolated with the EasySep CD4+ T cell isolation kit. The library was built by means of the immunoSEQ multiplex PCR assay. Sourced from immuneACCESS, this table was stored by TCRdb with only in-frame sequences that have V and J called. A share of the clones is absent; for the studies checked, an unresolved V gene accounts for under half, and the remainder has no known explanation. This sample holds fewer than 20,000 clones; about 74% were observed only once. The ten biggest clones cover 30% of the sample. The sequenced sample was CD4+ T cells from PBMCs, cultured in vitro. These receptors all stem from a human donor in good health.

The chain joins TRBV5-5 to TRBJ2-1; D gene uncertain. Deletions cut 6 bases from V and 10 bases from J, with 14 bases between. Germline V CDR1 and CDR2: SGHKS, YYEKEE (reference sequence). CDR3 size: 12 residues. CDR3 nucleotides: TGTGCCAGCACCCTATCCCAGGTGGAGCAGTTCTTC. Encoded protein: CASTLSQVEQFF. The full variable domain, completed using reference TRBV5-5 and TRBJ2-1, is DAGVTQSPTHLIKTRGQQVTLRCSPISGHKSVSWYQQVLGQGPQFIFQYYEKEERGRGNFPDRFSARQFPNYSSELNVNALLLGDSALYLCASTLSQVEQFFGPGTRLTVL.

This chain uses TRBV19 with TRBJ1-5, with D tentatively TRBD1 (5 bases). The CDR3 spans 16 residues. V lost 7 bases and J 2 bases, leaving 18 bases between the germline ends. Germline V lookup: CDR1 LNHDA, CDR2 SQIVND (reference sequence). CDR3 protein: CASTYSGVGGNQPQHF. CDR3 bases: TGTGCCAGTACCTACTCGGGGGTAGGAGGCAATCAGCCCCAGCATTTT.

The chain links TRBV28 to TRBJ2-1; D not resolved. The CDR3 consists of 12 residues. V was cut by 1 base and J by 7 bases, with 5 bases left in between. Per germline, CDR1 MDHEN and CDR2 SYDVKM. The CDR3 is CASSLLGNEQFF. The CDR3 DNA reads as TGTGCCAGCAGTTTATTGGGGAATGAGCAGTTCTTC.

This sequence joins TRBV29-1 and TRBJ2-5; D not certain. The germline V gene encodes CDR1 SQVTM and CDR2 ANQGSEA. The V end lost 1 base, the J end lost 2 bases, and 5 bases lay between the germline ends. The CDR3 covers 12 residues. The CDR3, as DNA: TGCAGCGTTGAAGGGCAACAAGAGACCCAGTACTTC. Translated, it gives CSVEGQQETQYF. The full variable domain, in which reference TRBV29-1 and TRBJ2-5 provide the parts outside the CDR3, is SAVISQKPSRDICQRGTSLTIQCQVDSQVTMMFWYRQQPGQSLTLIATANQGSEATYESGFVIDKFPISRPNLTFSTLTVSNMSPEDSSIYLCSVEGQQETQYFGPGTRLLVL.

The chain couples TRBV20-1 to TRBJ1-4; D unresolved. From germline, CDR1 is DFQATT and CDR2 SNEGSKA (reference sequence). The CDR3 consists of 11 residues. The CDR3 bases are TGCATGTGGTGGGCTAATGAAAAACTGTTTTTT. Translated, it gives CMWWANEKLFF.

This clone appeared a few times. This CDR3 is CASSPSRGGELFF. CDR3 sequence (DNA): TGTGCCAGCAGCCCCTCCCGGGGCGGGGAGCTGTTTTTT. The chain couples TRBV3-1 (or the pseudogene TRBV3-2) to TRBJ2-2; tentatively, D is TRBD2 (5 bases). Germline V gene sequence: CDR1 LGHDT, CDR2 YNNKEL (reference sequence). V lost 4 bases and J lost 7, with 10 bases in between. This CDR3 comprises 13 residues.

The gene calls are TRBV20-1 and TRBJ1-1; 7 positions agree with TRBD1. Losses at the gene ends were 6 bases for V and 6 bases for J; bases not matched to a gene: 10. The germline V gene encodes CDR1 DFQATT and CDR2 SNEGSKA (reference sequence). This CDR3 spans 13 amino acids. The CDR3 DNA sequence: TGCAGTGCCAGTACAGGGGTGGGTGCTGAAGCTTTCTTT. It specifies CSASTGVGAEAFF.

The chain couples TRBV10-1 to TRBJ2-1; 10 positions agree with TRBD2. This CDR3 spans 15 amino acids. V was pared by 3 bases and J by 7 bases, with 6 bases of the junction left unmatched. CDR1 is WNHNN and CDR2 is SYGVQD in the germline V gene (reference sequence). CDR3 sequence: CASSDPTSGTNEQFF. DNA for the CDR3: TGCGCCAGCAGTGACCCCACTAGCGGGACAAATGAGCAGTTCTTC.

The gene calls are TRBV4-1 and TRBJ1-1, with a possible D match to TRBD1 (5 bases). This CDR3 has 14 residues. The germline V and J ends were trimmed by 0 bases and 10 bases, with 15 bases remaining between them. CDR1 is MGHRA and CDR2 is YSYEKL in the germline V gene. The CDR3 DNA reads as TGCGCCAGCAGCCAAGAAGCCCGGGACTCGGGAGCTTTCTTT. As protein: CASSQEARDSGAFF.

This chain joins TRBV4-1 and TRBJ1-1; a weak D match, TRBD1 (5 bases). V lost 3 bases and J 6 bases, leaving 17 bases between the germline ends. The CDR3 is made up of 15 amino acids. The V gene's germline CDR1 is MGHRA and CDR2 YSYEKL. The CDR3, as DNA: TGCGCCAGCAGCCACCTTAAAAGGGGTTCGGCTGAAGCTTTCTTT. Encoded protein: CASSHLKRGSAEAFF.

J is TRBJ1-1 and V is TRBV4-1; D remains unclear. The V and J ends lost 0 bases and 0 bases respectively, with 14 bases between them. The CDR3 consists of 17 residues. Germline-derived CDR1 and CDR2 are MGHRA and YSYEKL. DNA for the CDR3: TGCGCCAGCAGCCAAGATATCTCCAATACGGTGAACACTGAAGCTTTCTTT. Protein product: CASSQDISNTVNTEAFF.

The chain combines TRBV18 with TRBJ1-1, with D uncertain. The V end lost 3 bases, the J end lost 1 base, and 15 bases lay between the germline ends. The CDR3 is 16 residues long. The germline gives CDR1 KGHSH, CDR2 LQKENI. CDR3: CASSPQRVKRNTEAFF. Here the CDR3 DNA reads TGTGCCAGCTCACCCCAAAGGGTCAAGAGGAACACTGAAGCTTTCTTT.

This clone was counted between two and nine times. The J gene is TRBJ2-5, the V gene TRBV7-3; perhaps TRBD2 as D (6 bases). CDR3 length: 13 amino acids. V gave up 2 bases and J gave up 3 bases, with 7 bases separating them. Germline assignment: CDR1 SGHTA and CDR2 FQGTGA. CDR3 sequence: CASSLGGKETQYF. The CDR3 nucleotides are TGTGCCAGCAGCTTAGGGGGGAAAGAGACCCAGTACTTC.

By frequency in the sample, this clone is medium-sized. The V gene is TRBV7-3, the J gene TRBJ2-7; 9 bases map to TRBD1. J was trimmed by 1 base and V by 0 bases; bases with no gene match: 1. Germline CDR1 and CDR2: SGHTA and FQGTGA. This CDR3 is built from 15 residues. CDR3 bases: TGTGCCAGCAGCTTAACGGGACAGGGTTCCTACGAGCAGTACTTC. Protein product: CASSLTGQGSYEQYF.

The chain recombines TRBV28 with TRBJ1-2; no definite D call. The CDR3 sequence is 15 residues long. Looked up from germline, CDR1 is MDHEN and CDR2 is SYDVKM. V shed 3 bases and J shed 4 bases, with 15 bases lying between them. The CDR3 region has the DNA TGTGCCAGCAGTTTTTACCTTACAGAGGGCTATGGCTACACCTTC. Translated: CASSFYLTEGYGYTF.

This sequence joins TRBV18 and TRBJ2-2, with 7 bases aligning to TRBD1. V lost 4 bases and J lost 4; bases outside the gene matches: 6. The CDR3 totals 15 residues. Germline V gene lookup returns CDR1 KGHSH and CDR2 LQKENI. DNA for the CDR3: TGTGCCAGCTCACAAGCGACAGGGCGCACCGGGGAGCTGTTTTTT. Translating gives CASSQATGRTGELFF.

V gene TRBV2 combines with J gene TRBJ2-3, with D tentatively TRBD1 (6 bases). The V and J ends lost 4 bases and 0 bases respectively, with 14 bases between them. The CDR3 covers 16 residues. Germline V CDR1 and CDR2: SNHLY, FYNNEI. The CDR3 region has the DNA TGTGCCAGCAGTGCGGAAACAGGGAGAAGCACAGATACGCAGTATTTT. Its translation is CASSAETGRSTDTQYF.

The J gene is TRBJ2-2, the V gene TRBV3-1 (or the pseudogene TRBV3-2), with 7 bases fitting TRBD2. This CDR3 contains 17 residues. Germline values: CDR1 LGHDT, CDR2 YNNKEL (reference sequence). V gave up 4 bases and J gave up 3 bases; unmatched junction bases: 11. CDR3 in amino acids: CASSPYGRGVDTGELFF. DNA of the CDR3: TGTGCCAGCAGCCCATACGGTCGGGGGGTCGACACCGGGGAGCTGTTTTTT.

The sample holds a few counts of this clone. The CDR3 DNA is TGTGCCAGCTCCCCTGCGGGCACAGGCTTTCTCTACGAGCAGTACTTC. Translated: CASSPAGTGFLYEQYF. The rearrangement uses TRBV18 and TRBJ2-7; D assignment may be TRBD1 or TRBD2 (5 bases each). CDR1 and CDR2 (germline): KGHSH, LQKENI. The CDR3 sequence is 16 residues long. The germline V and J ends were trimmed by 6 bases and 3 bases, with 21 bases remaining between them.

V usage is TRBV24-1 and J usage is TRBJ2-1; D is unresolved. This CDR3 has 14 amino acids. Germline V lookup: CDR1 KGHDR, CDR2 SFDVKD. Trimming shortened V by 3 bases and J by 6 bases, and 11 bases separated the two germline ends. The CDR3 loop reads CATSDLGRINEQFF. CDR3 coding DNA: TGTGCCACCAGTGATCTTGGCAGGATCAATGAGCAGTTCTTC.

The chain combines TRBV28 with TRBJ1-3; 7 nucleotides line up with TRBD1. Germline V lookup: CDR1 MDHEN, CDR2 SYDVKM. Trimming cost V 6 bases and J 4 bases; bases outside gene matches: 9. The CDR3 loop spans 15 amino acids. The CDR3 DNA sequence: TGTGCCAGCAGCCGAACAGGGGTCTCAGGAAACACCATATATTTT. Protein sequence: CASSRTGVSGNTIYF.

This chain connects TRBV24-1 to TRBJ2-1, with D possibly being TRBD2 (5 bases). CDR3 size: 10 residues. Germline lookup yields CDR1 KGHDR and CDR2 SFDVKD. The chain's CDR3 is CGRGGHEQFF. The DNA of the CDR3 is TGTGGGCGTGGAGGTCATGAGCAGTTCTTC.

V is TRBV7-8 and J is TRBJ1-5; 12 bases align to TRBD1. Germline V gene data show CDR1 as SGHVS and CDR2 as FQNEAQ. The CDR3 is 21 residues long. After removal of 0 bases from V and 5 bases from J, the junction contained 17 bases not matched to a gene. This CDR3 reads CASSLAIGFLGTGGSHQPQHF. CDR3 coding DNA: TGTGCCAGCAGCTTAGCAATTGGTTTTCTGGGGACAGGGGGCTCGCATCAGCCCCAGCATTTT.

This clone showed up just a few times. This sequence joins TRBV20-1 and TRBJ2-7; TRBD2 matches 10 bases. After removal of 3 bases from V and 6 bases from J, the junction contained 8 bases not matched to a gene. Germline V CDR1 and CDR2: DFQATT, SNEGSKA (reference sequence). The CDR3 has 14 residues. DNA for the CDR3: TGCAGTGCTAGTCACCTAGCGGGAGCGAGCGAGCAGTACTTC. Translated, it gives CSASHLAGASEQYF.

The chain uses TRBV2 and TRBJ1-3; 7 positions agree with TRBD1. The length of the CDR3 is 16 residues. The trim removed 6 bases at V and 1 base at J, leaving 9 bases unmatched. Germline lookup yields CDR1 SNHLY and CDR2 FYNNEI. CDR3: CASSHPGQTSGNTIYF. DNA for the CDR3: TGTGCCAGCAGCCATCCGGGACAGACTTCTGGAAACACCATATATTTT.

The chain combines TRBV10-1 with TRBJ2-1, with a tentative D call TRBD1 (6 bases). The CDR3 loop spans 14 amino acids. CDR1 is WNHNN, CDR2 SYGVQD, per germline (reference sequence). The V end was cut by 6 bases, the J end by 0 bases, with 9 bases between. The CDR3 sequence: CASSNRASYNEQFF. The DNA of the CDR3 is TGCGCCAGCAGCAACAGGGCCTCCTACAATGAGCAGTTCTTC.

Comment on this clone: A read error may produce the germline difference seen at one junction end. V and J are TRBV2 and TRBJ1-6, with D unclear. CDR3 length: 12 residues. The germline gives CDR1 SNHLY, CDR2 FYNNEI. The CDR3 spells CASSEAVGIQNF. The DNA of the CDR3 is TGTGCCAGCAGTGAAGCAGTGGGGATACAGAACTTT.